A selection of T cell receptor beta chains follows, all from one sample in a study of CD8+ T cells in alopecia areata. Data came from immunoSEQ multiplex PCR; TCRdb stores just in-frame clones and leaves some out. The table has 25,000 or so clones, around 50% seen once. What was sequenced was NKG2D-high CD8+ T cells sorted from blood. All receptors come from a human donor with alopecia areata. Both conserved end residues are part of each CDR3. Each record gives: J gene, clone size, V gene, D gene, CDR3 protein, CDR3 DNA. D genes are given only for firm matches. Expanded clones get a size class; other rows say once, few or many, or leave the size out.

TRBJ1-6 | few | TRBV28 | TRBD1 | CASSFGTGVSPLHF | TGTGCCAGCAGTTTCGGGACAGGGGTTTCACCCCTCCACTTT
TRBJ2-1 | NA | TRBV5-6 | NA | CASSSDGSEEQFF | TGTGCCAGCAGCTCCGACGGGTCGGAAGAGCAGTTCTTC
TRBJ2-7 | once | TRBV27 | TRBD1 | CASSPIIRDRGPEQYF | TGTGCCAGCAGCCCCATAATCCGGGACAGGGGGCCCGAGCAGTACTTC
TRBJ2-5 | NA | TRBV7-3 | TRBD2 | CASSHEGFSGRGETQYF | TGTGCCAGCAGTCACGAGGGTTTTAGCGGGAGAGGAGAGACCCAGTACTTC
TRBJ2-5 | few | TRBV10-3 | NA | CAITGRIQETQYF | TGTGCCATCACGGGGAGAATTCAAGAGACCCAGTACTTC
TRBJ1-1 | NA | TRBV15 | NA | CATSSSTEAFF | TGTGCCACCAGCAGCTCCACTGAAGCTTTCTTT
TRBJ2-2 | few | TRBV13 | NA | CASSFQVTGELFF | TGTGCCAGCAGCTTCCAGGTCACCGGGGAGCTGTTTTTT
TRBJ2-3 | NA | TRBV15 | TRBD1 | CATSRDGQGTDTQYF | TGTGCCACCAGCAGAGACGGACAGGGAACAGATACGCAGTATTTT
TRBJ2-5 | NA | TRBV7-2 | TRBD2 | CASSFLGTSGKETQYF | TGTGCCAGCAGCTTCTTAGGGACTAGCGGGAAGGAGACCCAGTACTTC
TRBJ1-2 | few | TRBV29-1 | NA | CSVVEGGNYGYTF | TGCAGCGTTGTAGAGGGGGGGAACTATGGCTACACCTTC
TRBJ2-2 | once | TRBV10-3 | NA | CAINRQDGTGELFF | TGTGCCATCAACCGGCAGGATGGCACCGGGGAGCTGTTTTTT
TRBJ2-3 | medium-sized | TRBV7-3 | TRBD2 | CASSPGGGTDTQYF | TGTGCCAGCAGCCCGGGAGGAGGGACAGATACGCAGTATTTT
TRBJ2-1 | NA | TRBV7-8 | TRBD2 | CASSSSRTSGGNEQFF | TGTGCCAGCAGCTCGAGTCGGACTAGCGGGGGCAATGAGCAGTTCTTC
TRBJ1-1 | few | TRBV9 | NA | CASSVEVESTEAFF | TGTGCCAGCAGCGTAGAAGTGGAAAGCACTGAAGCTTTCTTT
TRBJ2-2 | NA | TRBV5-1 | NA | CASSQRVRVGSGELFF | TGCGCCAGCAGCCAAAGGGTCAGGGTCGGCAGCGGGGAGCTGTTTTTT
TRBJ2-5 | once | TRBV6-6 | NA | CASSYSRRQETQYF | TGTGCCAGCAGTTACTCCCGGCGACAAGAGACCCAGTACTTC
TRBJ2-1 | NA | TRBV9 | NA | CASSVGATDEQFF | TGTGCCAGCAGCGTCGGCGCAACGGATGAGCAGTTCTTC
TRBJ1-2 | NA | TRBV4-1 | NA | CASSQRVVRGDYGYTF | TGCGCCAGCAGCCAAAGGGTAGTCAGAGGGGACTATGGCTACACCTTC
TRBJ2-1 | NA | TRBV7-3 | TRBD2 | CASSLRTSGDHSSYNEQFF | TGTGCCAGCAGCTTAAGGACTAGCGGAGACCATAGCTCCTACAATGAGCAGTTCTTC
TRBJ2-2 | NA | TRBV28 | TRBD1 | CATQGYTGELFF | TGTGCCACACAGGGGTACACCGGGGAGCTGTTTTTT
TRBJ1-1 | NA | TRBV2 | NA | CASSAGVVPEAFF | TGTGCCAGCAGTGCAGGGGTCGTTCCTGAAGCTTTCTTT
TRBJ2-7 | NA | TRBV28 | TRBD2 | CASSLAGGPGYEQYF | TGTGCCAGCAGTTTAGCGGGAGGGCCTGGCTACGAGCAGTACTTC
TRBJ2-1 | NA | TRBV29-1 | TRBD1 | CSVALTGGNEQFF | TGCAGCGTTGCGTTGACAGGGGGCAATGAGCAGTTCTTC